These 2 T cell receptor beta chains share one sample of origin, sequenced in a study of blood T cell repertoires in COVID-19. Sequencing used immunoSEQ multiplex PCR; TCRdb keeps in-frame clones, though not all of them. This sample carries 29,000 or so clones, approximately 86% of them seen once, and the ten largest clones take 9.5% to 15%. Sequencing input: peripheral blood. The source of these receptors is a human donor in a cohort sampled during active COVID-19. The donor label of this sample is uncertain.

This clone was observed a single time. The chain employs TRBV28 and TRBJ2-7, with 10 bases that match TRBD2. CDR1 MDHEN and CDR2 SYDVKM come from the germline V gene. Trimming at V came to 2 bases and at J to 8 bases, leaving 6 bases not matched to a gene. The CDR3 has 14 residues. The CDR3 bases are TGTGCCAGCAGTTTAGGGGGACTAGCGATTAAGCAGTACTTC. This gives the protein CASSLGGLAIKQYF.

The chain uses TRBV5-6 and TRBJ1-5; 9 positions agree with TRBD1. Trimming took 4 bases from V and 2 from J; bases not matched to a gene: 4. This CDR3 has 15 amino acids. CDR1 and CDR2 (germline): SGHDT, YYEEEE. CDR3: CASSLGTGRNQPQHF. The CDR3, as DNA: TGTGCCAGCAGCCTGGGGACAGGGCGCAATCAGCCCCAGCATTTT.